This T cell receptor (beta chain) was identified in a study of cytomegalovirus exposure and HLA in healthy donors. The PCR was carried out with 60 Vbeta primers and 13 Jbeta primers. TCRdb's table, derived via immunoSEQ multiplex PCR, lists solely in-frame clones and lacks some. Among around 120,000 clones listed, roughly 71% were seen once. On this clone itself: Its antigen is still unknown. Other DNA sequences in the sample encode the same CDR3.

Findings and limits, study-wide: Reports indicate that TCR beta sequences accurately predicted the HLA-A and HLA-B alleles of most subjects. According to a later analysis, most TCR beta chains associated with CMV appeared HLA-restricted. A few chains linked to CMV were shown in vitro to be specific for CMV antigens. Across donors, presence/absence analyses took sequencing depth to be roughly uniform.

J lost 4 bases, V lost 0 bases, and 1 base had no gene match. This CDR3 contains 14 residues. CDR1 SGHRS and CDR2 YFSETQ come from the germline V gene. The rearrangement joins TRBV5-1 to TRBJ2-7, with TRBD2 matching 10 bases. This TCR was sampled from a man between 40 and 49 years old in good health and CMV-seropositive. The specimen sequenced was PBMCs. The CDR3 region has the DNA TGCGCCAGCAGCTTGGATAGCGGGGGGTACGAGCAGTACGTC. Its translation is CASSLDSGGYEQYV.